What follows is one T cell receptor (beta chain) and its context. No antigen is known for it. The sample originates from a study of T cell responses to AZD1222 COVID-19 vaccine. Whole-study findings and limits: Females outnumbered males among donors, who were mostly white British; clonal diversity was possibly underestimated. Nearly half of unique spike-specific TCRs reportedly avoided B.1.351 and B.1.1.7 mutated regions. The repertoires were collected only after the peak T cell response. CD4 TCRs covered the whole spike, strongest at regions 160-218 and 743-854.

Losses at the gene ends were 1 base for V and 10 bases for J; bases not matched to a gene: 8. The CDR3 consists of 16 residues. Germline assignment: CDR1 SEHNR and CDR2 FQNEAQ (reference sequence). Some clones are missing from TCRdb's copy, which holds only in-frame ones; the method was immunoSEQ multiplex PCR. This table has 90,000 to 120,000 clones, more than 75% appearing once. V is TRBV7-9 and J is TRBJ1-6; 9 nucleotides align to TRBD1. Sequencing was performed on peripheral blood, taken on day 0 of AZD1222 vaccination. The TCR sequence derives from an adult in good health. As DNA, the CDR3 is TGTGCCAGCAGCTTAGAGTGGGGACAGGGCAAATCACCCCTCCACTTT. Protein: CASSLEWGQGKSPLHF. Drawing the rest from reference TRBV7-9 and TRBJ1-6, the complete variable domain is DTGVSQNPRHKITKRGQNVTFRCDPISEHNRLYWYRQTLGQGPEFLTYFQNEAQLEKSRLLSDRFSAERPKGSFSTLEIQRTEQGDSAMYLCASSLEWGQGKSPLHFGNGTRLTVT.